This TCR beta chain was captured by sequencing in a study of human T cells and chemical hapten exposure. Overall study context: Sensitization used 2% DPC on about 2 cm by about 2 cm upper inner arm skin.

Comments on this clonotype: Its antigen is unidentified.

Trimming cost V 1 base and J 8 bases; bases outside gene matches: 6. Germline lookup yields CDR1 SGHTA and CDR2 FQGNSA. The CDR3 runs 15 residues. One entry per CDR3 protein results from TCRdb running MiXCR on the RACE reads. Among 150,000 to 200,000 distinct CDR3 sequences listed, approximately 31% were seen once. Regarding the study as a whole: Controls formed significantly fewer large CDR3 similarity clusters than expanded TCRs did.

The time point: pre-sensitization, week 0. Treatment denoted: therapeutic diphenylcyclopropenone sensitization with weekly scalp DPC. Participating donors were patients with alopecia, aged 18 to 70 years, considered appropriate candidates for DPC. The TCR was taken from a woman aged 25 to 39 with alopecia areata. Some clones in this sample may be carry-over from other donors' samples. The chain has TRBV7-2 and TRBJ2-4, with TRBD2 identical over 9 bases. The specimen was whole blood, collected in connection with sensitization to the hapten diphenylcyclopropenone (DPC). CDR3 region: CASSLGVAGADIQYF. CDR3 nucleotide sequence: TGTGCCAGCAGCTTAGGGGTAGCGGGAGCGGACATTCAGTACTTC.